This is a list of T cell receptor beta chains from one sample in a study of blood T cells in healthy people across ages. TCRdb passed the 5' RACE reads through MiXCR, listing each CDR3 protein once. Among about 940,000 distinct CDR3 sequences listed, roughly 52% were seen once. Sequencing was done on a sample of blood. These receptors all come from a man in his thirties or forties in good health. Both conserved end residues are part of each CDR3. The D gene is left open where the match is weak. The size of a clone is reported for some rows only, either as once, few or many, or as a class for expanded clones.

d_call,clone_size,v_call,j_call,cdr3_aa,cdr3_nt
.,few,TRBV18,TRBJ1-2,CASSPRPIDGYTF,TGTGCCAGCTCACCGAGGCCTATAGACGGCTACACCTTC
.,.,TRBV28,TRBJ2-7,CASSSTRSYEQYF,TGTGCCAGCAGTTCCACACGATCCTACGAGCAGTACTTC
TRBD1,few,TRBV5-4,TRBJ2-5,CASSFTTGKETQYF,TGTGCCAGCAGCTTCACGACAGGGAAAGAGACCCAGTACTTC
.,.,TRBV3-1,TRBJ2-3,CASNRGPREDTQYF,TGTGCCAGCAACCGCGGGCCACGGGAAGATACGCAGTATTTT
TRBD1,few,TRBV7-9,TRBJ1-2,CASSLSGGSQGAPYGYTF,TGTGCCAGCAGCTTAAGCGGGGGGAGCCAGGGGGCACCCTATGGCTACACCTTC
.,many,TRBV29-1,TRBJ2-7,CSVVVASVIPYEQYF,TGCAGCGTTGTGGTCGCGAGTGTGATACCCTACGAGCAGTACTTC
TRBD1,.,TRBV27,TRBJ2-7,CASSFISGQVHEQYF,TGTGCCAGCAGTTTTATATCGGGACAGGTCCACGAGCAGTACTTC
.,.,TRBV7-2,TRBJ2-5,CASSLVAPLRGALRETQYF,TGTGCCAGCAGCTTAGTTGCTCCGCTCCGGGGAGCCTTAAGAGAGACCCAGTACTTC
.,few,TRBV3-1,TRBJ2-5,CASSQGGRREQYF,TGTGCCAGCAGCCAAGGGGGGCGCAGAGAGCAGTACTTC
.,.,TRBV19,TRBJ2-7,CASSRDWDPYEQYF,TGTGCCAGTAGTCGGGACTGGGACCCCTACGAGCAGTACTTC
.,.,TRBV4-1,TRBJ2-3,CASSQNWAAGVPDTQYF,TGCGCCAGCAGCCAGAATTGGGCCGCAGGGGTCCCAGATACGCAGTATTTT
.,few,TRBV12-3/TRBV12-4,TRBJ1-2,CASRATGEDYGYTF,TGTGCCAGCAGGGCCACTGGGGAGGACTATGGCTACACCTTC
TRBD1,.,TRBV11-2,TRBJ2-2,CASSFGQGRGELFF,TGTGCCAGCAGCTTCGGACAGGGACGGGGGGAGCTGTTTTTT
.,.,TRBV27,TRBJ2-7,CASSSDLAAYEQYF,TGTGCCAGCAGTTCCGATTTGGCGGCCTACGAGCAGTACTTC
.,.,TRBV20-1,TRBJ2-7,CSAPRDTAYEQYF,TGCAGTGCTCCCCGGGACACCGCCTACGAGCAGTACTTC
.,once,TRBV4-1,TRBJ1-4,CASSEVGMVGEKLFF,TGCGCCAGCAGCGAAGTAGGGATGGTAGGGGAAAAACTGTTTTTT
TRBD1,few,TRBV5-1,TRBJ2-5,CASSPGDRGYQETQYF,TGCGCCAGCAGCCCAGGGGACAGGGGGTACCAAGAGACCCAGTACTTC
.,.,TRBV15,TRBJ2-5,CATSRENFGETQYF,TGTGCCACCAGCAGAGAAAACTTTGGAGAGACCCAGTACTTC
.,.,TRBV5-1,TRBJ1-4,CASSLRVEGEKLFF,TGCGCCAGCAGCTTGCGCGTGGAAGGGGAAAAACTGTTTTTT
.,.,TRBV27,TRBJ1-5,CASPRAPPQHF,TGTGCCAGCCCTCGGGCGCCCCCCCAGCATTTT
TRBD2,.,TRBV20-1,TRBJ2-7,CSATPTSGFYEQYF,TGCAGTGCTACTCCTACTAGCGGGTTCTACGAGCAGTACTTC
.,many,TRBV9,TRBJ2-1,CASSPGSEQFF,TGTGCCAGCAGTCCCGGGTCTGAGCAGTTCTTC
.,.,TRBV6-5,TRBJ2-5,CASSYLGAGEQYF,TGTGCCAGCAGTTACTTGGGGGCAGGAGAGCAGTACTTC
TRBD1,.,TRBV5-1,TRBJ2-7,CASSLGTGGFYEQYF,TGCGCCAGCAGCCTAGGGACAGGGGGATTCTACGAGCAGTACTTC
.,few,TRBV20-1,TRBJ2-6,CSARDTGANVLTF,TGCAGTGCTAGAGATACCGGGGCCAACGTCCTGACTTTC
.,few,TRBV25-1,TRBJ1-2,CASSEFVGGLGYTF,TGTGCCAGCAGTGAATTTGTAGGGGGGCTAGGCTACACCTTC
TRBD1,.,TRBV7-9,TRBJ1-6,CASSPAPPRDRYSPLHF,TGTGCCAGCAGCCCTGCACCACCGAGGGACAGATATTCACCCCTCCACTTT
.,.,TRBV7-2,TRBJ1-4,CASSRAQPTNEKLFF,TGTGCCAGCAGCCGAGCACAGCCAACTAATGAAAAACTGTTTTTT
TRBD1,few,TRBV6-6,TRBJ2-3,CASSLDRFPTDTQYF,TGTGCCAGCAGCCTGGACAGGTTCCCGACAGATACGCAGTATTTT
TRBD2,.,TRBV27,TRBJ2-3,CASSKGTSGGTDTQYF,TGTGCCAGCAGTAAAGGGACTAGCGGGGGTACAGATACGCAGTATTTT
TRBD2,once,TRBV9,TRBJ2-3,CASSAQAGGADTQYF,TGTGCCAGCAGCGCCCAAGCGGGGGGCGCAGATACGCAGTATTTT
TRBD1,.,TRBV20-1,TRBJ1-5,CSARTGTGGSQPQHF,TGCAGTGCTAGAACCGGGACAGGGGGCAGTCAGCCCCAGCATTTT
.,.,TRBV20-1,TRBJ1-5,CSARGRYNQPQHF,TGCAGTGCTAGAGGCAGATACAATCAGCCCCAGCATTTT
TRBD2,.,TRBV7-9,TRBJ2-3,CASSLTSGSGPTDTQYF,TGTGCCAGCAGCTTAACTAGCGGGAGTGGTCCCACAGATACGCAGTATTTT
TRBD1,.,TRBV5-1,TRBJ2-1,CASSLGQGVDNEQFF,TGCGCCAGCAGCTTGGGACAGGGGGTAGACAATGAGCAGTTCTTC
.,many,TRBV5-5,TRBJ2-7,CASSHDYEQYF,TGTGCCAGCAGCCACGACTACGAGCAGTACTTC
TRBD2,.,TRBV6-5,TRBJ2-4,CASSYQRGGGKNIQYF,TGTGCCAGCAGTTACCAGCGGGGCGGGGGTAAAAACATTCAGTACTTC
TRBD1,once,TRBV19,TRBJ1-2,CASREGQDFYGYTF,TGTGCCAGTAGGGAGGGACAGGACTTCTATGGCTACACCTTC
TRBD1,few,TRBV10-3,TRBJ1-2,CAISEDRVSNYGYTF,TGTGCCATCAGTGAAGACAGGGTATCTAACTATGGCTACACCTTC
.,.,TRBV4-1,TRBJ1-5,CASSQDPAGPNSNQPQHF,TGCGCCAGCAGCCAAGATCCCGCAGGGCCTAATAGCAATCAGCCCCAGCATTTT
.,many,TRBV29-1,TRBJ2-3,CSATPQRPSTDTQYF,TGCAGCGCGACCCCCCAGCGCCCTAGCACAGATACGCAGTATTTT
TRBD1,.,TRBV11-3,TRBJ2-1,CASSWTGGIYNEQFF,TGTGCCAGCAGCTGGACAGGGGGAATCTACAATGAGCAGTTCTTC
.,.,TRBV19,TRBJ1-5,CASSIAGRLNQPQHF,TGTGCCAGTAGTATAGCCGGACGGCTCAATCAGCCCCAGCATTTT
.,few,TRBV4-2,TRBJ1-2,CASSQERSQGYTF,TGTGCCAGCAGCCAAGAAAGGAGTCAAGGCTACACCTTC
.,.,TRBV20-1,TRBJ2-5,CSGLDYYEQYF,TGCAGTGGACTGGACTACTATGAGCAGTACTTC
.,once,TRBV3-1,TRBJ2-7,CANSPNVGYEQYF,TGTGCCAACAGCCCGAATGTGGGATACGAGCAGTACTTC
.,.,TRBV5-1,TRBJ2-1,CASSLQLSPGGNEQFF,TGCGCCAGCAGCTTGCAGTTGAGCCCCGGTGGCAATGAGCAGTTCTTC
.,few,TRBV12-3/TRBV12-4,TRBJ2-1,CASGDGLSYNEQFF,TGTGCCAGCGGGGACGGTCTCTCCTACAATGAGCAGTTCTTC
TRBD2,.,TRBV2,TRBJ2-1,CASSPGTRNNEQFF,TGTGCCAGCAGTCCCGGGACTAGGAACAATGAGCAGTTCTTC
.,few,TRBV3-1,TRBJ2-6,CASTDAGANVLTF,TGTGCCAGCACGGATGCCGGGGCCAACGTCCTGACTTTC
.,.,TRBV24-1,TRBJ1-1,CATSDSGGLGTEAFF,TGTGCCACCAGTGATAGTGGGGGGCTAGGCACTGAAGCTTTCTTT
.,.,TRBV5-1,TRBJ2-7,CASKNSDPTYEQYF,TGCGCCAGCAAAAATTCCGACCCGACCTACGAGCAGTACTTC